This paragraph reports one T cell receptor (beta chain). T-cell subsets were not sorted; bulk bone marrow was analyzed. The CDR3 covers 12 residues. Trimming removed 4 bases at V and 5 bases at J, with 8 bases between. The germline gives CDR1 LNHDA, CDR2 SQIVND (reference sequence). Measured with immunoSEQ multiplex PCR; TCRdb has only the in-frame clones, and not every one. The table records about 6,200 clones, roughly 80% of them present only once. The data derive from a study of hypomethylating agent response in myelodysplastic syndrome. The chain uses TRBV19 and TRBJ2-5; D perhaps matches TRBD2 (6 bases). This TCR was recovered from a human donor with myelodysplastic syndrome. The starting material was bone marrow, obtained before or after starting hypomethylating agent treatment for myelodysplastic syndrome (not recorded which). In DNA form, the CDR3 reads TGTGCCAGTAGTACAGGGAGGGAGACCCAGTACTTC. Its protein is CASSTGRETQYF.